Below, one T cell receptor (beta chain) is given with its context. Other DNA sequences from this sample encode an identical CDR3 as well. This entry comes from a study of blood T cell repertoires in COVID-19. Study-wide background: Acute-phase and convalescent COVID-19 samples originated in the United States, Italy and Spain. T cells, B-cell-depleted T cells, or PBMCs supplied cDNA or gDNA.

In the source study's methods: Counts of nucleated cells, estimated from reference gene primer amplification, were obtained. Profiled with immunoSEQ multiplex PCR; TCRdb holds only in-frame clones, not every one. The V and J calls and the clone size are those of that table, but D and trimming were determined from the DNA. The repertoire holds approximately 80,000 clones, with around 87% as singletons. CDR3 length: 15 residues. Deletions cut 0 bases from V and 0 bases from J, with 9 bases between. Germline CDR1 is SGHRS and CDR2 is YFSETQ. The TCR comes from a man aged 35 to 55 with acute or convalescent COVID-19. Sequenced material: peripheral blood. The genes are TRBV5-1 and TRBJ1-2; D is possibly TRBD1 (5 bases). The CDR3 reads CASSLAGGANYGYTF. CDR3 bases: TGCGCCAGCAGCTTGGCCGGGGGGGCTAACTATGGCTACACCTTC. The whole variable domain, remainder taken from reference TRBV5-1 and TRBJ1-2, is KAGVTQTPRYLIKTRGQQVTLSCSPISGHRSVSWYQQTPGQGLQFLFEYFSETQRNKGNFPGRFSGRQFSNSRSEMNVSTLELGDSALYLCASSLAGGANYGYTFGSGTRLTVV.